This T cell receptor beta chain stems from a study of T cell responses to AZD1222 COVID-19 vaccine. The study's findings and limits: Just six AZD1222 recipients were seropositive at baseline. Donors, mostly white British, included more females; clonal diversity was possibly underestimated. Unmutated variant regions are reportedly targeted by nearly half of spike-specific TCRs. Rises in breadth and depth of Spike-specific TCRs came after two AZD1222 doses.

TCRdb's copy holds only in-frame clones and misses some; the assay was immunoSEQ multiplex PCR. Among roughly 200,000 clones, less than 95% were seen once, and the ten largest hold over 1.5%. Concerning this clone: The antigen is undetermined.

The sample consisted of peripheral blood, taken 28 days after the second dose of the MenACWY control vaccine. This TCR derives from an adult who received the MenACWY meningococcal vaccine as a control.

The CDR3 spells CASQQMGQGGSEKLFF. DNA for the CDR3: TGTGCCTCTCAACAAATGGGACAGGGGGGGAGTGAAAAACTGTTTTTT. The chain has TRBV27 and TRBJ1-4, with TRBD1 matching over 11 bases. V shed 11 bases and J 7 bases; nucleotides not matched to a gene: 15. CDR3 size: 16 residues. Germline CDR1 and CDR2: MNHEY and SMNVEV (reference sequence).